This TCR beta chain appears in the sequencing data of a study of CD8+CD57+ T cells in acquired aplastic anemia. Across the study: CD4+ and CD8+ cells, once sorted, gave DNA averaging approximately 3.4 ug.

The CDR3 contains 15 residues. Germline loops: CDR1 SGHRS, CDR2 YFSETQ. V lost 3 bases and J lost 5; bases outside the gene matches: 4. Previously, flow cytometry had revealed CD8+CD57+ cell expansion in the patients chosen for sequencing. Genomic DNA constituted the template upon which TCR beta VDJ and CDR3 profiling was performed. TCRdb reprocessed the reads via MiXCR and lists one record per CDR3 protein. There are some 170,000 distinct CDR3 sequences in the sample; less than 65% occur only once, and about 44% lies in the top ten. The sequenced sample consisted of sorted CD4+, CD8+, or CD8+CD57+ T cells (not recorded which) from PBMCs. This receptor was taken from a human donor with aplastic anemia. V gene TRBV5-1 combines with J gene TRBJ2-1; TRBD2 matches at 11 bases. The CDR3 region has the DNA TGCGCCAGCAGCTGGATAGCGGGAGGGAACAATGAGCAGTTCTTC. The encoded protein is CASSWIAGGNNEQFF.